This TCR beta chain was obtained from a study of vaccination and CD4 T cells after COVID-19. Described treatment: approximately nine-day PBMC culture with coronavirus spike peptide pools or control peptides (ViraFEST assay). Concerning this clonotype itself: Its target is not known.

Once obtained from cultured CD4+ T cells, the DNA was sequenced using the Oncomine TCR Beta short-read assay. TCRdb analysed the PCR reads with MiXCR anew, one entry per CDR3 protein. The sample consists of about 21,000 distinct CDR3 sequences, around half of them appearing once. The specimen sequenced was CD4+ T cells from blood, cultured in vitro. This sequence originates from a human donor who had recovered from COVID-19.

CDR3 protein: CASARGGQEDTQYF. CDR3 coding DNA: TGTGCCAGCGCACGGGGGGGGCAAGAAGATACGCAGTATTTT. The chain recombines TRBV5-3 with TRBJ2-3; 8 bases line up with TRBD2. TRBV5-3 is known as an ORF, though its function is uncertain. The CDR3 sequence is 14 residues long. J lost 5 bases, V lost 8 bases, and 10 bases had no gene match.